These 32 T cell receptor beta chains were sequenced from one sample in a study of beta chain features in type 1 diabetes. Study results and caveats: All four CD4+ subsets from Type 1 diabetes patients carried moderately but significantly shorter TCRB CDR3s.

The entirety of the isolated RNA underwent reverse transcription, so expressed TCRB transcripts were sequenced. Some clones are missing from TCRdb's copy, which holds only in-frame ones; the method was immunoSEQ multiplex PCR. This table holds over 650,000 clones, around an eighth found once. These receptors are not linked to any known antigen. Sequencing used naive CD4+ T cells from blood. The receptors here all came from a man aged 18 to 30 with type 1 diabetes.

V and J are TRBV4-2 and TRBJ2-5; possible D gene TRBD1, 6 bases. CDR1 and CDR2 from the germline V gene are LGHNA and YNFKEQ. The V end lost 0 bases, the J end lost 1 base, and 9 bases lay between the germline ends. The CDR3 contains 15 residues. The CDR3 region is CASSQDGRGQETQYF. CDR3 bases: TGTGCCAGCAGCCAAGACGGCAGGGGCCAAGAGACCCAGTACTTC.

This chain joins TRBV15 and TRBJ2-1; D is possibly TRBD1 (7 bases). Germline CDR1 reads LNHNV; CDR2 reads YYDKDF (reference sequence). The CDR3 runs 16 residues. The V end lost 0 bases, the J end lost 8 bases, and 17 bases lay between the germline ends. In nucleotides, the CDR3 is TGTGCCACCAGCAGAGACCCAGGGGGAGGCAGGGATGAGCAGTTCTTC. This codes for CATSRDPGGGRDEQFF.

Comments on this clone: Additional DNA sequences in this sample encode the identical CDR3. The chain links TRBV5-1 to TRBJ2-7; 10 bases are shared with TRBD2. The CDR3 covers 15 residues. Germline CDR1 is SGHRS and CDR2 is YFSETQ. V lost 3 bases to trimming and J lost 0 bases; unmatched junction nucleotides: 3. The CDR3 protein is CASSSLAGSSYEQYF. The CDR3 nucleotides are TGCGCCAGCAGCTCACTAGCGGGGAGCTCCTACGAGCAGTACTTC.

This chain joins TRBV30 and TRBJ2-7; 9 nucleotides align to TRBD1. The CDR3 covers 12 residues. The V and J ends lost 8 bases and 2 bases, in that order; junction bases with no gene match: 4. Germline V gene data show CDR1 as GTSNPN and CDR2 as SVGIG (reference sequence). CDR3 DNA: TGTGCCGGGGACAGGGCCACCTACGAGCAGTACTTC. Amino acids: CAGDRATYEQYF.

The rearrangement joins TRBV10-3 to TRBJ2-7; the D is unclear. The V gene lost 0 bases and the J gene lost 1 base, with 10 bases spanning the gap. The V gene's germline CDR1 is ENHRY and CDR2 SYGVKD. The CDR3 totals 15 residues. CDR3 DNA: TGTGCCATCAGTGAGTCGCCAGGCCCATCCTACGAGCAGTACTTC. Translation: CAISESPGPSYEQYF.

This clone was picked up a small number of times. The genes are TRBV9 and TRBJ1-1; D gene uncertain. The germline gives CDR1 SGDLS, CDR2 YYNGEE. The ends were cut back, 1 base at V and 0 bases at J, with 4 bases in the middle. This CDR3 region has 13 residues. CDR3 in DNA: TGTGCCAGCAGCGTACAAGTGAACACTGAAGCTTTCTTT. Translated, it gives CASSVQVNTEAFF.

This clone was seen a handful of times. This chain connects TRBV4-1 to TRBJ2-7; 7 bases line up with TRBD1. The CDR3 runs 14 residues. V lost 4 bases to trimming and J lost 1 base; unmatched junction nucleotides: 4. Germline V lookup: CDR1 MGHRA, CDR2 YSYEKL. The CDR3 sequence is CASSPRQGSYEQYF. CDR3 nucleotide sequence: TGCGCCAGCAGCCCCCGACAGGGTTCCTACGAGCAGTACTTC.

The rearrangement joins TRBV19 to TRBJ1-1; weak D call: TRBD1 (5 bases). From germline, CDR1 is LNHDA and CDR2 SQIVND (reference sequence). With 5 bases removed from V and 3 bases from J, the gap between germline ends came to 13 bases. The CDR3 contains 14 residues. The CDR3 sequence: CASSPQGVDTEAFF. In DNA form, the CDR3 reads TGTGCCAGTAGTCCGCAGGGTGTGGACACTGAAGCTTTCTTT.

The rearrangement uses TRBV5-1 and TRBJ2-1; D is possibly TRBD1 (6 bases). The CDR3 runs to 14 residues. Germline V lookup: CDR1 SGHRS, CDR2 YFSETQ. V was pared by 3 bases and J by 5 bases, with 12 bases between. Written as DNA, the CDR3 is TGCGCCAGCAGCTCGAATACAGGGAACAATGAGCAGTTCTTC. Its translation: CASSSNTGNNEQFF.

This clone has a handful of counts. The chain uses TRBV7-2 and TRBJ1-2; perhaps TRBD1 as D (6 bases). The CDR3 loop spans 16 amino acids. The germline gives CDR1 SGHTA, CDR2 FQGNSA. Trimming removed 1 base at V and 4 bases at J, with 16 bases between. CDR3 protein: CASSLVGLQGAYGYTF. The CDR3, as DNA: TGTGCCAGCAGCTTAGTTGGGCTACAGGGAGCCTATGGCTACACCTTC.

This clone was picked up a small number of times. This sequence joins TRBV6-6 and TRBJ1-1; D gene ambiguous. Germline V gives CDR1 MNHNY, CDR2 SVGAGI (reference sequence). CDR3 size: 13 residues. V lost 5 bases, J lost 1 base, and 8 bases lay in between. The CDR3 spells CASSDTANTEAFF. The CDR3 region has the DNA TGTGCCAGCAGTGACACCGCGAACACTGAAGCTTTCTTT.

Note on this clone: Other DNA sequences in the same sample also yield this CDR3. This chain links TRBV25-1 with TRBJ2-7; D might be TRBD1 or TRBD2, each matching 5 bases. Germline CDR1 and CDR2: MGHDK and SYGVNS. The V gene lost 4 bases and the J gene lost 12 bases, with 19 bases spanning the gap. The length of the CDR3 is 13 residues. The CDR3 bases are TGTGCCAGCAGTGGTAGAGAGGGACGTATCCTGTACTTC. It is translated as CASSGREGRILYF.

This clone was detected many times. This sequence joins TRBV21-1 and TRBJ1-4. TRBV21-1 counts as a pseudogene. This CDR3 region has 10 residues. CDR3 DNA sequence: TGTGCCAGCGCTAATGAAAAACTGTTTTTT. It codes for CASANEKLFF.

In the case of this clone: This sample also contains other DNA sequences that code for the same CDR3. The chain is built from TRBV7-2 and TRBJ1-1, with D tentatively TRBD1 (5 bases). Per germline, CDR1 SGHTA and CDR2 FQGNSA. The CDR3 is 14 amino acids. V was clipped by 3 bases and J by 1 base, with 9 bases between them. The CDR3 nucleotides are TGTGCCAGCAGCTTTCGCGACAGGAACACTGAAGCTTTCTTT. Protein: CASSFRDRNTEAFF.

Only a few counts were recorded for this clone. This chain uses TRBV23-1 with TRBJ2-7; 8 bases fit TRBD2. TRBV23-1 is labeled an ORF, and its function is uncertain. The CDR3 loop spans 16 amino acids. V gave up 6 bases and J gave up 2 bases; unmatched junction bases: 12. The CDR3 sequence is CASRPSWSSGPYEQYF. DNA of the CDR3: TGCGCCAGCAGGCCCTCCTGGTCTAGCGGGCCCTACGAGCAGTACTTC.

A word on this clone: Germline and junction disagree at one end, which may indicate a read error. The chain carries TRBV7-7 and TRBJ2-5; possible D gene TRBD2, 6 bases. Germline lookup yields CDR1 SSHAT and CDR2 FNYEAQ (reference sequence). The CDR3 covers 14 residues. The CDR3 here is CASSPTPGRETQYF. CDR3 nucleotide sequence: TGTGCTAGCAGCCCTACCCCAGGGAGGGAGACCCAGTACTTC.

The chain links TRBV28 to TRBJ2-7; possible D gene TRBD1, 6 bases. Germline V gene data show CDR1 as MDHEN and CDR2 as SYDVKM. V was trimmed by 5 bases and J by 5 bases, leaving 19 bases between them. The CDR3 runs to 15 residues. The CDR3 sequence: CASSPSTGLVHEQYF. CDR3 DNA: TGTGCCAGCAGTCCTTCCACAGGGTTAGTCCACGAGCAGTACTTC.

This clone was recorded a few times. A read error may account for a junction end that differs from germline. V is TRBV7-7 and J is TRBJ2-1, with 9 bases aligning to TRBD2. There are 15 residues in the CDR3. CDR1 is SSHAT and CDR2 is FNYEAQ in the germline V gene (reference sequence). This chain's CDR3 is CASSLGLAEHNEQFF. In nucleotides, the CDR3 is TGTGCTAGCAGCCTGGGACTAGCAGAGCACAATGAGCAGTTCTTC.

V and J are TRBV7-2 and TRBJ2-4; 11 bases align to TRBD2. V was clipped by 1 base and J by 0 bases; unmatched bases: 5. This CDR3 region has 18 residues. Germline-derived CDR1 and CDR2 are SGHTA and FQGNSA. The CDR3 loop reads CASSLVGTSGVAKNIQYF. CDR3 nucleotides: TGTGCCAGCAGCTTAGTTGGGACTAGCGGAGTAGCCAAAAACATTCAGTACTTC. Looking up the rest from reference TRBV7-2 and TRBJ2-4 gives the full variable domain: GAGVSQSPSNKVTEKGKDVELRCDPISGHTALYWYRQSLGQGLEFLIYFQGNSAPDKSGLPSDRFSAERTGGSVSTLTIQRTQQEDSAVYLCASSLVGTSGVAKNIQYFGAGTRLSVL.

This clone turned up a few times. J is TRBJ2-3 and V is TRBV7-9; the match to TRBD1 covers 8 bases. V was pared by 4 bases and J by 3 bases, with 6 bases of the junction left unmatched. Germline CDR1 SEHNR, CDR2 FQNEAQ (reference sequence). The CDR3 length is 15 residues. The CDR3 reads CASSSKGQGTDTQYF. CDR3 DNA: TGTGCCAGCAGCTCCAAAGGACAGGGAACAGATACGCAGTATTTT.

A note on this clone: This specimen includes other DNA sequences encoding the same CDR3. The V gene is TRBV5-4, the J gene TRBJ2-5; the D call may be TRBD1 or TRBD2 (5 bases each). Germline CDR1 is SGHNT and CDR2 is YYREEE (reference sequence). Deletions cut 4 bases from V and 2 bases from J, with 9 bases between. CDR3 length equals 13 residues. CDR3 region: CASSRGGQETQYF. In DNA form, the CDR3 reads TGTGCCAGCAGCCGTGGGGGTCAAGAGACCCAGTACTTC.

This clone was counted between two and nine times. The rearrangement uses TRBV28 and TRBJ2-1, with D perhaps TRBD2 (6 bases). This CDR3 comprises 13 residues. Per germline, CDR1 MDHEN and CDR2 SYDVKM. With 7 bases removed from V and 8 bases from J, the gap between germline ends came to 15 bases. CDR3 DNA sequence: TGTGCCAGCACCCCTGGGGGGAGAGATGAGCAGTTCTTC. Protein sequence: CASTPGGRDEQFF.

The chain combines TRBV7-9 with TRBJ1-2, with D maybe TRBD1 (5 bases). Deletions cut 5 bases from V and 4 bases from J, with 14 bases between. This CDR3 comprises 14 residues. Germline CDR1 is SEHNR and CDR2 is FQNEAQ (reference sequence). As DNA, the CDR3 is TGTGCCAGCAGCGGAGAGGGACTAGGCTATGGCTACACCTTC. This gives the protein CASSGEGLGYGYTF.

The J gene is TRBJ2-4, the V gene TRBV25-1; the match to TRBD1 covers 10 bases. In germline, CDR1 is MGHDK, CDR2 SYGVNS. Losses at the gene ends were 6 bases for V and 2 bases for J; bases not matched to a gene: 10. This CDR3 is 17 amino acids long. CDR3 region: CASSRTGTGVSKNIQYF. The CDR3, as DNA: TGTGCCAGCAGCCGCACCGGGACAGGGGTTTCCAAAAACATTCAGTACTTC.

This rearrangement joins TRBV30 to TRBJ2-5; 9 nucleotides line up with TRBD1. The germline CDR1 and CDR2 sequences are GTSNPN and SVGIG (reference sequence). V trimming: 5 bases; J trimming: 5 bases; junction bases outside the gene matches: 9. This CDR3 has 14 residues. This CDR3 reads CAWGRTGAGETQYF. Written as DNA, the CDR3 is TGTGCCTGGGGTAGGACAGGGGCTGGGGAGACCCAGTACTTC.

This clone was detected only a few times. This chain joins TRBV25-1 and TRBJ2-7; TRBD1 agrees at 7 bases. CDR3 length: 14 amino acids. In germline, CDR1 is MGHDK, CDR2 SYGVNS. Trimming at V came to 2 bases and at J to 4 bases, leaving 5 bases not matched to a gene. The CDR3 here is CASSEPGQVYEQYF. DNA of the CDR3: TGTGCCAGCAGTGAACCCGGACAGGTGTACGAGCAGTACTTC.

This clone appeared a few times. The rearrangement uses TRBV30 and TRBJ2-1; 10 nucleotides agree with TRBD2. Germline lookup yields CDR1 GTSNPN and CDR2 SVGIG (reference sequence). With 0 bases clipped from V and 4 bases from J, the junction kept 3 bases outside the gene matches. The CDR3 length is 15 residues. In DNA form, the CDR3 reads TGTGCCTGGAGTGTCGGGACTAGCGAATACAATGAGCAGTTCTTC. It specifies CAWSVGTSEYNEQFF.

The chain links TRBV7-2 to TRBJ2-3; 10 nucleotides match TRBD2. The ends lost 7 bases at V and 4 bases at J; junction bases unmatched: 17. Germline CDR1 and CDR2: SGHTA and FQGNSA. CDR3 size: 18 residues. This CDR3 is CASTPGLAGVLGADTQYF. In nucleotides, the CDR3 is TGTGCCAGCACCCCGGGTCTAGCGGGAGTACTCGGGGCAGATACGCAGTATTTT.

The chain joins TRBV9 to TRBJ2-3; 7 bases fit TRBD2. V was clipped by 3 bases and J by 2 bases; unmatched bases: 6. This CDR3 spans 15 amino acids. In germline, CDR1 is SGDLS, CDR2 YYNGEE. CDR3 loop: CASSGSSGTTDTQYF. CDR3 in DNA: TGTGCCAGCAGCGGATCTAGCGGAACCACAGATACGCAGTATTTT. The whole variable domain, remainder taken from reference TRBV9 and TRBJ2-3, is DSGVTQTPKHLITATGQRVTLRCSPRSGDLSVYWYQQSLDQGLQFLIQYYNGEERAKGNILERFSAQQFPDLHSELNLSSLELGDSALYFCASSGSSGTTDTQYFGPGTRLTVL.

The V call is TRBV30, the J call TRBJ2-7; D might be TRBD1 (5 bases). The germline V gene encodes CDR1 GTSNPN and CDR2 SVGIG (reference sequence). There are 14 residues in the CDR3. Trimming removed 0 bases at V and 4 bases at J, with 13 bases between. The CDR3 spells CAWSVTGYPYEQYF. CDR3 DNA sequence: TGTGCCTGGAGTGTCACAGGCTACCCGTACGAGCAGTACTTC.

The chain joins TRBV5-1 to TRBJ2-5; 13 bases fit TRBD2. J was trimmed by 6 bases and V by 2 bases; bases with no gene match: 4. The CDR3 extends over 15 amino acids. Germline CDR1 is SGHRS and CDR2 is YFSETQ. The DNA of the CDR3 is TGCGCCAGCAGCTTCTCGACTAGCGGGGGGCAGACCCAGTACTTC. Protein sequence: CASSFSTSGGQTQYF.

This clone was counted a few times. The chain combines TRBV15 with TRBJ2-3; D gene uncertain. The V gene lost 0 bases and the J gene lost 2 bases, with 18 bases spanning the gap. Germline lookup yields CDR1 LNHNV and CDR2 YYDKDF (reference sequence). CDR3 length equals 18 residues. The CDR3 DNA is TGTGCCACCAGCAGAGATGTCGGGTGGGTAGGGAACACAGATACGCAGTATTTT. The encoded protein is CATSRDVGWVGNTDTQYF.